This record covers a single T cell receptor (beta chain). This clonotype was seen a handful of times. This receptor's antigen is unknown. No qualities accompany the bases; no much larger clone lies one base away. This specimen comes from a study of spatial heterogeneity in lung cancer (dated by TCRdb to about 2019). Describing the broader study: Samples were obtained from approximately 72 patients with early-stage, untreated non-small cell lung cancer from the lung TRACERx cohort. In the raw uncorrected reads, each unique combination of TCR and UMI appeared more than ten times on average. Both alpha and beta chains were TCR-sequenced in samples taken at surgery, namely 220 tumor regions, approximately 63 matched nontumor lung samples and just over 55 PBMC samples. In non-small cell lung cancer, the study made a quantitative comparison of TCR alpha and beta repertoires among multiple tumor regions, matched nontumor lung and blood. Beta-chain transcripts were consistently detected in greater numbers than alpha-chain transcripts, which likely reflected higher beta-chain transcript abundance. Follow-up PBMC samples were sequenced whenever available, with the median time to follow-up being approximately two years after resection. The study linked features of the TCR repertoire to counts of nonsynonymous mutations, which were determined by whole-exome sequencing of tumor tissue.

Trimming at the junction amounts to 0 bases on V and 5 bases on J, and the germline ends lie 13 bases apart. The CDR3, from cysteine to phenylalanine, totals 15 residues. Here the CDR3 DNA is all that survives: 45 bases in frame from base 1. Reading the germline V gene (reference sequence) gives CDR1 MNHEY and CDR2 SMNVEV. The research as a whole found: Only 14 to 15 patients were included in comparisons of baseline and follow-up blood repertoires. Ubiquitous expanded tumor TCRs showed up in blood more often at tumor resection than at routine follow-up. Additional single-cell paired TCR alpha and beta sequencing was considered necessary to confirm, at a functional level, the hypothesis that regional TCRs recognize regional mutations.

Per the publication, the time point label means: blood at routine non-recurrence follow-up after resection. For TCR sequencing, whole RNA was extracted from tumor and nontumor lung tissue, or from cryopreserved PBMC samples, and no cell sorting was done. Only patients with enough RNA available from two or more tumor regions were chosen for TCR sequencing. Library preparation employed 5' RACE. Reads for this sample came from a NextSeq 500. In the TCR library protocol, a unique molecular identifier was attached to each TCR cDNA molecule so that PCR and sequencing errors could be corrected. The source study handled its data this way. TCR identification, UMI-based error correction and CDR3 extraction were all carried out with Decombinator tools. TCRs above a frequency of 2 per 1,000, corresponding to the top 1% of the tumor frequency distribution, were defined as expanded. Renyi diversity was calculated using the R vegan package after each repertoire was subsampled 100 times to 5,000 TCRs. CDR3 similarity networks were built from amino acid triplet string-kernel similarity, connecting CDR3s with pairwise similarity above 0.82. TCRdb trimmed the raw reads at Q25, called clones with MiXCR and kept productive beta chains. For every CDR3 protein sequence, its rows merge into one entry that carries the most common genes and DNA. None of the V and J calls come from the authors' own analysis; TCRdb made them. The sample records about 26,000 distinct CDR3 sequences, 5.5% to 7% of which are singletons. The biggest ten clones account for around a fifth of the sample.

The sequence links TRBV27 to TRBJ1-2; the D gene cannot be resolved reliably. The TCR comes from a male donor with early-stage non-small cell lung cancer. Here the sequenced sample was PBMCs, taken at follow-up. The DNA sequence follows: TGTGCCAGCAGTTTATCGGCGCATCGGACTTATGGCTACACCTTC. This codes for CASSLSAHRTYGYTF.